These T cell receptor beta chains were read from a single sample in a study of yellow fever vaccine responses in identical twins. Each CDR3 protein is one row after TCRdb ran MiXCR on the RT-PCR reads. The table has about 23,000 distinct CDR3 sequences, 60% to 85% seen once. The sample was T cells from blood (PBMCs), unsorted or a sorted subset (not recorded which), taken before or after yellow fever vaccination (not recorded which). These receptors all come from a woman between 18 and 29 years old who received the yellow fever vaccine. The CDR3 runs from the conserved cysteine through the conserved F or W. Fields, in order: clone size, D gene, V gene, J gene, CDR3 protein, CDR3 DNA. The D gene is left open where the match is weak. The size of a clone is reported for some rows only, either as once, few or many, or as a class for expanded clones.

clone_size: few; d_call: TRBD2; v_call: TRBV20-1; j_call: TRBJ2-5; cdr3_aa: CSAPTSGEKTQYF; cdr3_nt: TGCAGTGCACCGACTAGCGGGGAAAAGACCCAGTACTTC
clone_size: -; d_call: TRBD2; v_call: TRBV10-1; j_call: TRBJ2-1; cdr3_aa: CASSEHPGLAGERGEQFF; cdr3_nt: TGCGCCAGCAGTGAGCACCCCGGACTAGCGGGAGAGCGTGGTGAGCAGTTCTTC
clone_size: -; d_call: -; v_call: TRBV11-1; j_call: TRBJ1-2; cdr3_aa: CASSKQNLYARTF; cdr3_nt: TGTGCCAGCAGCAAGCAGAACCTCTATGCTCGTACCTTC
clone_size: -; d_call: -; v_call: TRBV29-1; j_call: TRBJ1-1; cdr3_aa: CSASEALNTEAFF; cdr3_nt: TGCAGCGCGAGTGAGGCATTGAACACTGAAGCTTTCTTT
clone_size: -; d_call: -; v_call: TRBV11-1; j_call: TRBJ2-7; cdr3_aa: CASSLGGSVYEQYF; cdr3_nt: TGTGCCAGCAGCTTAGGGGGGAGTGTCTACGAGCAGTACTTC
clone_size: -; d_call: -; v_call: TRBV18; j_call: TRBJ1-2; cdr3_aa: CASSQDPYGYTF; cdr3_nt: TGTGCCAGCTCACAAGACCCCTATGGCTACACCTTC
clone_size: -; d_call: TRBD1; v_call: TRBV19; j_call: TRBJ2-1; cdr3_aa: CASSIRGQGGNEQFF; cdr3_nt: TGTGCCAGTAGTATACGGGGACAGGGAGGCAATGAGCAGTTCTTC
clone_size: -; d_call: -; v_call: TRBV6-2/TRBV6-3; j_call: TRBJ1-6; cdr3_aa: CASSSVIPGPNSPLHF; cdr3_nt: TGTGCCAGCAGTTCGGTCATACCGGGTCCAAATTCACCCCTCCACTTT
clone_size: -; d_call: -; v_call: TRBV20-1; j_call: TRBJ2-5; cdr3_aa: CSARLSGEVTQYF; cdr3_nt: TGCAGTGCTAGACTCTCGGGGGAGGTGACCCAGTACTTC
clone_size: -; d_call: -; v_call: TRBV13; j_call: TRBJ2-5; cdr3_aa: CASTQQETQYF; cdr3_nt: TGTGCCAGCACACAGCAAGAGACCCAGTACTTC
clone_size: -; d_call: TRBD1; v_call: TRBV20-1; j_call: TRBJ2-5; cdr3_aa: CSAGNPGGGETQYF; cdr3_nt: TGCAGTGCTGGCAACCCAGGGGGCGGAGAGACCCAGTACTTC
clone_size: -; d_call: TRBD2; v_call: TRBV28; j_call: TRBJ2-7; cdr3_aa: CASSGGGLVSYEQYF; cdr3_nt: TGTGCCAGCAGTGGGGGGGGACTAGTGTCCTACGAGCAGTACTTC
clone_size: -; d_call: -; v_call: TRBV11-2; j_call: TRBJ2-2; cdr3_aa: CASSLGVDGELFF; cdr3_nt: TGTGCCAGCAGCTTAGGGGTGGACGGGGAGCTGTTTTTT
clone_size: -; d_call: -; v_call: TRBV18; j_call: TRBJ2-1; cdr3_aa: CASSPDTGEQFF; cdr3_nt: TGTGCCAGCTCACCGGACACGGGTGAGCAGTTCTTC
clone_size: -; d_call: TRBD2; v_call: TRBV5-1; j_call: TRBJ2-5; cdr3_aa: CASSAGLAGTLGGTQYF; cdr3_nt: TGCGCCAGCAGCGCTGGACTAGCCGGTACCCTGGGGGGGACCCAGTACTTC
clone_size: -; d_call: -; v_call: TRBV27; j_call: TRBJ2-7; cdr3_aa: CASSFYSGSPTYEQYF; cdr3_nt: TGTGCCAGCAGTTTCTATTCGGGGTCGCCCACCTACGAGCAGTACTTC
clone_size: -; d_call: -; v_call: TRBV5-1; j_call: TRBJ2-1; cdr3_aa: CASSRDSGEQFF; cdr3_nt: TGCGCCAGCAGTCGTGATTCGGGTGAGCAGTTCTTC
clone_size: -; d_call: -; v_call: TRBV7-6; j_call: TRBJ2-1; cdr3_aa: CASSLKVTRLSYNEQFF; cdr3_nt: TGTGCCAGCAGCTTGAAGGTTACGAGACTGTCCTACAATGAGCAGTTCTTC
clone_size: -; d_call: -; v_call: TRBV18; j_call: TRBJ2-4; cdr3_aa: CASSPPGENIQYF; cdr3_nt: TGTGCCAGCTCACCACCAGGGGAAAACATTCAGTACTTC
clone_size: once; d_call: -; v_call: TRBV20-1; j_call: TRBJ2-2; cdr3_aa: CSASPVRELFF; cdr3_nt: TGCAGTGCTAGCCCTGTTAGGGAGCTGTTTTTT
clone_size: -; d_call: TRBD2; v_call: TRBV12-3/TRBV12-4; j_call: TRBJ2-3; cdr3_aa: CASTWLAGGSTDTQYF; cdr3_nt: TGTGCCAGCACCTGGCTGGCGGGAGGGAGCACAGATACGCAGTATTTT
clone_size: -; d_call: -; v_call: TRBV10-1; j_call: TRBJ1-1; cdr3_aa: CASRGDMATEAFF; cdr3_nt: TGCGCCAGCAGAGGGGACATGGCCACTGAAGCTTTCTTT
clone_size: -; d_call: -; v_call: TRBV20-1; j_call: TRBJ2-7; cdr3_aa: CSATRDSFKAYEQYF; cdr3_nt: TGCAGTGCTACCCGGGATAGCTTTAAAGCCTACGAGCAGTACTTC
clone_size: -; d_call: TRBD1; v_call: TRBV9; j_call: TRBJ1-4; cdr3_aa: CASSAGGGQGREKLFF; cdr3_nt: TGTGCCAGCAGCGCCGGAGGGGGACAGGGCAGGGAAAAACTGTTTTTT
clone_size: -; d_call: -; v_call: TRBV15; j_call: TRBJ2-5; cdr3_aa: CATSRDGGTETQYF; cdr3_nt: TGTGCCACCAGCAGAGATGGCGGCACAGAGACCCAGTACTTC
clone_size: -; d_call: -; v_call: TRBV18; j_call: TRBJ2-7; cdr3_aa: CASSPHRDANNSEQYF; cdr3_nt: TGTGCCAGCTCACCACACCGGGACGCTAATAACTCCGAGCAGTACTTC
clone_size: -; d_call: TRBD1; v_call: TRBV4-1; j_call: TRBJ1-1; cdr3_aa: CASSQRTGGFSEAFF; cdr3_nt: TGCGCCAGCAGCCAACGGACAGGGGGTTTTTCTGAAGCTTTCTTT
clone_size: -; d_call: -; v_call: TRBV20-1; j_call: TRBJ1-6; cdr3_aa: CSARGGLDNSPLHF; cdr3_nt: TGCAGTGCTAGAGGGGGACTCGATAATTCACCCCTCCACTTT
clone_size: -; d_call: -; v_call: TRBV6-1; j_call: TRBJ2-5; cdr3_aa: CASRGREETQYF; cdr3_nt: TGTGCCAGCAGGGGCAGGGAGGAGACCCAGTACTTC
clone_size: -; d_call: -; v_call: TRBV4-3; j_call: TRBJ2-1; cdr3_aa: CASSQTTGPKQYNEQFF; cdr3_nt: TGCGCCAGCAGCCAAACCACGGGACCAAAACAATACAATGAGCAGTTCTTC
clone_size: few; d_call: -; v_call: TRBV12-3/TRBV12-4; j_call: TRBJ2-1; cdr3_aa: CASSTEDGYNEQFF; cdr3_nt: TGTGCCAGCAGCACAGAGGACGGTTACAATGAGCAGTTCTTC
clone_size: once; d_call: -; v_call: TRBV5-1; j_call: TRBJ2-2; cdr3_aa: CASSFTGITGELFF; cdr3_nt: TGCGCCAGCAGCTTCACAGGGATCACCGGGGAGCTGTTTTTT
clone_size: few; d_call: TRBD1; v_call: TRBV7-3; j_call: TRBJ2-5; cdr3_aa: CASSSHRDRAMETQYF; cdr3_nt: TGTGCCAGCAGCTCTCACCGGGACAGGGCAATGGAGACCCAGTACTTC
clone_size: few; d_call: TRBD2; v_call: TRBV12-3/TRBV12-4; j_call: TRBJ2-7; cdr3_aa: CASTRRPSGRFSEQYF; cdr3_nt: TGTGCCAGCACTCGACGCCCTAGCGGGAGGTTCTCCGAGCAGTACTTC
clone_size: -; d_call: -; v_call: TRBV13; j_call: TRBJ1-5; cdr3_aa: CASSLTGVSNQPQHF; cdr3_nt: TGTGCCAGCAGCCTGACAGGAGTTAGCAATCAGCCCCAGCATTTT
clone_size: -; d_call: TRBD1; v_call: TRBV29-1; j_call: TRBJ1-1; cdr3_aa: CSVGQGQTFF; cdr3_nt: TGCAGCGTTGGACAGGGGCAAACTTTCTTT
clone_size: -; d_call: -; v_call: TRBV7-3; j_call: TRBJ2-3; cdr3_aa: CASSPGGLPTDTQYF; cdr3_nt: TGTGCCAGCAGCCCCGGGGGGCTCCCCACAGATACGCAGTATTTT
clone_size: -; d_call: TRBD1; v_call: TRBV19; j_call: TRBJ2-3; cdr3_aa: CASSYGTGSPADTQYF; cdr3_nt: TGTGCCAGTAGTTACGGGACAGGGTCGCCGGCAGATACGCAGTATTTT
clone_size: -; d_call: TRBD2; v_call: TRBV7-6; j_call: TRBJ2-3; cdr3_aa: CASSLGLAGWADTQYF; cdr3_nt: TGTGCCAGCAGCTTAGGACTAGCGGGGTGGGCAGATACGCAGTATTTT
clone_size: -; d_call: TRBD1; v_call: TRBV2; j_call: TRBJ1-6; cdr3_aa: CASSEGIWDRHNSPLHF; cdr3_nt: TGTGCCAGCAGTGAAGGTATTTGGGACAGGCATAATTCACCCCTCCACTTT
clone_size: -; d_call: -; v_call: TRBV4-2; j_call: TRBJ2-2; cdr3_aa: CASSPLGLGAASNTGELFF; cdr3_nt: TGTGCCAGCAGCCCTTTGGGTCTGGGGGCGGCCTCGAACACCGGGGAGCTGTTTTTT
clone_size: -; d_call: TRBD1; v_call: TRBV18; j_call: TRBJ1-5; cdr3_aa: CASSLLGTVETPQHF; cdr3_nt: TGTGCCAGCTCTCTCCTGGGGACAGTAGAAACGCCCCAGCATTTT
clone_size: -; d_call: -; v_call: TRBV10-1; j_call: TRBJ2-1; cdr3_aa: CASSHEGAPYNEQFF; cdr3_nt: TGCGCCAGCAGTCATGAGGGAGCGCCCTACAATGAGCAGTTCTTC
clone_size: -; d_call: TRBD1; v_call: TRBV11-2; j_call: TRBJ1-2; cdr3_aa: CASTYSGTGEGYTF; cdr3_nt: TGTGCCAGCACCTACTCCGGGACAGGGGAAGGCTACACCTTC
clone_size: -; d_call: -; v_call: TRBV29-1; j_call: TRBJ2-5; cdr3_aa: CSARDSPQETQYF; cdr3_nt: TGCAGCGCCCGAGACAGCCCCCAAGAGACCCAGTACTTC
clone_size: -; d_call: -; v_call: TRBV6-4; j_call: TRBJ1-1; cdr3_aa: CAISDGQHTEAFF; cdr3_nt: TGTGCCATCAGTGACGGCCAGCACACTGAAGCTTTCTTT
clone_size: -; d_call: -; v_call: TRBV18; j_call: TRBJ2-7; cdr3_aa: CASSPPGLAEQYF; cdr3_nt: TGTGCCAGCTCCCCTCCTGGGTTAGCGGAGCAGTACTTC
clone_size: -; d_call: -; v_call: TRBV11-1; j_call: TRBJ1-3; cdr3_aa: CASSLVPDSGNTIYF; cdr3_nt: TGTGCCAGCAGCTTAGTACCCGACTCTGGAAACACCATATATTTT
clone_size: -; d_call: -; v_call: TRBV29-1; j_call: TRBJ2-7; cdr3_aa: CSVAEGLFSYEQYF; cdr3_nt: TGCAGCGTTGCTGAGGGCCTATTTTCCTACGAGCAGTACTTC
clone_size: -; d_call: -; v_call: TRBV5-5; j_call: TRBJ2-3; cdr3_aa: CASNPVSGTQYF; cdr3_nt: TGTGCCAGCAACCCAGTTAGCGGTACGCAGTATTTT
clone_size: -; d_call: -; v_call: TRBV7-2; j_call: TRBJ2-5; cdr3_aa: CASRLGHEETQYF; cdr3_nt: TGTGCCAGCAGGCTTGGGCACGAAGAGACCCAGTACTTC
clone_size: -; d_call: -; v_call: TRBV15; j_call: TRBJ2-5; cdr3_aa: CATSGDPVGETQYF; cdr3_nt: TGTGCCACCAGCGGAGACCCGGTTGGGGAGACCCAGTACTTC